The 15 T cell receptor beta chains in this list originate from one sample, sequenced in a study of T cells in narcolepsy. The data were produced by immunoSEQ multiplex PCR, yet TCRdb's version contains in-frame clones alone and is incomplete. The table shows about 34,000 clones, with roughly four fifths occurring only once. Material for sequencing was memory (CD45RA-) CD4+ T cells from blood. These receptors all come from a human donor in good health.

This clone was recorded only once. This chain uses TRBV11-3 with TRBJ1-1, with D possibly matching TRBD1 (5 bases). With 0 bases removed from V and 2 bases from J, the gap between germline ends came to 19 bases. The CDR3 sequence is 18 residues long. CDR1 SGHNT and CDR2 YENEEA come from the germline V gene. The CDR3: CASSLDQPGRPPNTEAFF. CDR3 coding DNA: TGTGCCAGCAGCTTAGATCAGCCGGGACGTCCGCCTAACACTGAAGCTTTCTTT.

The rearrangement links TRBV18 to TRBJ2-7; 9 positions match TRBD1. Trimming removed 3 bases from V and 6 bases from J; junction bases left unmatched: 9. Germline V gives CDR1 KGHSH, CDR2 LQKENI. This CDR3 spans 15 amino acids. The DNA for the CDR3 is TGTGCCAGCTCACCCCCGACAGGGGGTGTGTCCGAGCAGTACTTC. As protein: CASSPPTGGVSEQYF.

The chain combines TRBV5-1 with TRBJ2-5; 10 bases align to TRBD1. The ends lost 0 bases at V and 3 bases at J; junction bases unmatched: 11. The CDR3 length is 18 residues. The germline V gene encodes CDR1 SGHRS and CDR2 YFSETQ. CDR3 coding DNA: TGCGCCAGCAGCTTGGAAGGTCTGGGACAGGGGTGGGAAGAGACCCAGTACTTC. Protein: CASSLEGLGQGWEETQYF.

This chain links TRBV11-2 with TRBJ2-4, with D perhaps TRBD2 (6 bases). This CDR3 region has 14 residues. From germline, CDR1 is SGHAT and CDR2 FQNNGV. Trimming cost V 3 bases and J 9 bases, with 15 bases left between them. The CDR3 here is CASSFEATRLIQYF. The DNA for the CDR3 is TGTGCCAGCAGCTTCGAAGCGACTAGACTCATTCAGTACTTC.

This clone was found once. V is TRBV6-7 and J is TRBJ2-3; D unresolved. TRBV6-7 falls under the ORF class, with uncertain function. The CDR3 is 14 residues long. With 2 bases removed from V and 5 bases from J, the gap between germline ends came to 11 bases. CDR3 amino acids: CASSYEMGRDTQYF. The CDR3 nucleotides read TGTGCCAGCAGTTACGAAATGGGTAGAGATACGCAGTATTTT.

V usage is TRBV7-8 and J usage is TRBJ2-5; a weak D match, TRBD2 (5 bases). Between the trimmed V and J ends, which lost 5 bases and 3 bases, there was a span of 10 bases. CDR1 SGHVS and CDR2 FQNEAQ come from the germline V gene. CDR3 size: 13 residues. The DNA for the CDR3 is TGTGCCAGCAGCCCTACTAGTGAAGAGACCCAGTACTTC. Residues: CASSPTSEETQYF. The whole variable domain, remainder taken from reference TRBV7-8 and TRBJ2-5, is GAGVSQSPRYKVAKRGQDVALRCDPISGHVSLFWYQQALGQGPEFLTYFQNEAQLDKSGLPSDRFFAERPEGSVSTLKIQRTQQEDSAVYLCASSPTSEETQYFGPGTRLLVL.

The CDR3 DNA reads TGTGCCAGCAAGGCTTCTAGCGACTACGAGCAGTACTTC. This gives the protein CASKASSDYEQYF. The chain has TRBV6-5 and TRBJ2-7; a weak D match, TRBD2 (6 bases). The CDR3 spans 13 residues. In germline, CDR1 is MNHEY, CDR2 SVGAGI. V was pared by 7 bases and J by 3 bases, with 13 bases between.

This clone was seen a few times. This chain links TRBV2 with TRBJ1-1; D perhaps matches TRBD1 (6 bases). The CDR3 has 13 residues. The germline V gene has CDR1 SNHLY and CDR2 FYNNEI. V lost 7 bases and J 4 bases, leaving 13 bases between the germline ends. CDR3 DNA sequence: TGTGCCAGCACCGAGGGGGATGGCACTGAAGCTTTCTTT. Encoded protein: CASTEGDGTEAFF.

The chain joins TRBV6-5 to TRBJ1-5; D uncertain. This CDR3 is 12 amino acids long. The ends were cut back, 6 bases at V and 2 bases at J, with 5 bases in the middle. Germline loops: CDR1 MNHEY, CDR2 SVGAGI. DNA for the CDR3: TGTGCCAGCAGGGACGGCAATCAGCCCCAGCATTTT. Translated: CASRDGNQPQHF.

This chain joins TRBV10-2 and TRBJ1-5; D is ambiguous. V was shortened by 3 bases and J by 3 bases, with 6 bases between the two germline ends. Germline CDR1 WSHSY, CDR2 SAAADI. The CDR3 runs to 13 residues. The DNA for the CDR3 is TGCGCCAGCAGTGATGTCTTCAATCAGCCCCAGCATTTT. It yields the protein CASSDVFNQPQHF.

CDR3 region: CASSFGRSTEAFF. The CDR3 DNA sequence: TGTGCCAGCAGCTTCGGGAGGAGCACTGAAGCTTTCTTT. The chain joins TRBV11-3 to TRBJ1-1; D not resolved. The germline gives CDR1 SGHNT, CDR2 YENEEA. V dropped 3 bases and J dropped 4 bases, with 9 bases sitting between them. The CDR3 runs to 13 residues.

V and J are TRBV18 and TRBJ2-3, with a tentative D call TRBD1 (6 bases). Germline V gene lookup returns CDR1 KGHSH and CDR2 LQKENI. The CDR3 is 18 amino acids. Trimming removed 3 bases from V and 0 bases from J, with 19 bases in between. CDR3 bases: TGTGCCAGCTCACCCGTAGGTACTGGACAGCTTAGCACAGATACGCAGTATTTT. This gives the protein CASSPVGTGQLSTDTQYF.

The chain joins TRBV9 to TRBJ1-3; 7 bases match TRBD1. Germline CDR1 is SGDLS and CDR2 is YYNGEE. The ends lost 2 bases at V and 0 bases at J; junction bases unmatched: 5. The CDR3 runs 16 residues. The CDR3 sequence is CASSVGQALSGNTIYF. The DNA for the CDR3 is TGTGCCAGCAGCGTTGGACAGGCCCTCTCTGGAAACACCATATATTTT.

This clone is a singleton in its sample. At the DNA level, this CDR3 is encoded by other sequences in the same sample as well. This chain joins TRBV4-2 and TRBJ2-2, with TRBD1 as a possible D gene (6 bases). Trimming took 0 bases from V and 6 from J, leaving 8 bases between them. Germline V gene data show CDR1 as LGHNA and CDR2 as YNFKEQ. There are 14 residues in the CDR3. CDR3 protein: CASSQDEGAGELFF. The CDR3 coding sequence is TGTGCCAGCAGCCAAGACGAGGGGGCCGGGGAGCTGTTTTTT.

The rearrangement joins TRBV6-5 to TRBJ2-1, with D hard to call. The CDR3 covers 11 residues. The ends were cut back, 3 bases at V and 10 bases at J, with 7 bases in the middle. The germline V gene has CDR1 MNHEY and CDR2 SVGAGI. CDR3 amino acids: CASSYMEEQFF. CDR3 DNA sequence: TGTGCCAGCAGTTATATGGAAGAGCAGTTCTTC.